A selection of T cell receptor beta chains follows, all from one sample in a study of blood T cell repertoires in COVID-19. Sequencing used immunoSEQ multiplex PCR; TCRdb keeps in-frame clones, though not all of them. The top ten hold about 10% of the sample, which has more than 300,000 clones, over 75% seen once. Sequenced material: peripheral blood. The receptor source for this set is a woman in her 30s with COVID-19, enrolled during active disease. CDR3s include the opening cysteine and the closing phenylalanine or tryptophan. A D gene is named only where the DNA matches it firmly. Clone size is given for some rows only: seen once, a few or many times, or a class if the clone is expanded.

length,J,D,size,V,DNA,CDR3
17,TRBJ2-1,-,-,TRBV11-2,TGTGCCAGCAGCCCCCGCGGAGCACGAAGCTCCTACAATGAGCAGTTCTTC,CASSPRGARSSYNEQFF
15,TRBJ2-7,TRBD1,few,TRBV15,TGTGCCACCAGCCCTCCGGGACAGAGCCCCTACGAGCAGTACTTC,CATSPPGQSPYEQYF
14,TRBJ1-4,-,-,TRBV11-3,TGTGCCAGCAGCTCCTACTACGGTAATGAAAAACTGTTTTTT,CASSSYYGNEKLFF
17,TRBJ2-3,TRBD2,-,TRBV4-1,TGCGCCAGCAGCCAAGGCGTGAGCGGGAGGTTGGCAGATACGCAGTATTTT,CASSQGVSGRLADTQYF
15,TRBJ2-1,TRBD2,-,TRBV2,TGTGCCAGCAGACGGGGAGCGGGGAACTACAATGAGCAGTTCTTC,CASRRGAGNYNEQFF
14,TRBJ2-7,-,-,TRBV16,TGTGCCAGCAGCCAATCTCAGTGGGCGAAAGAGCAGTACTTC,CASSQSQWAKEQYF
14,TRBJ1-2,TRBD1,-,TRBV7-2,TGTGCCAGCAGCGGCCGGGACAGGGGTTATGGCTACACCTTC,CASSGRDRGYGYTF
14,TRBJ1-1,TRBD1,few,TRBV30,TGTGCCTGGAGTCGGGAGGGGGCGAACACTGAAGCTTTCTTT,CAWSREGANTEAFF
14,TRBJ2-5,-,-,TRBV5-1,TGCGCCAGCAGCCTGGGGACTGACGAGGAGACCCAGTACTTC,CASSLGTDEETQYF
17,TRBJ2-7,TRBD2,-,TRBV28,TGTGCCAGCAGTCCGCCCTGGACTAGCGGGCCCGCCTACGAGCAGTACTTC,CASSPPWTSGPAYEQYF
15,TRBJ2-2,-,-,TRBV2,TGTGCCAGCAGTGTGGGCAGGTGGAACACCGGGGAGCTGTTTTTT,CASSVGRWNTGELFF
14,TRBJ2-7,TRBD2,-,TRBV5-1,TGCGCCAGCAGCACCCTAGCGGGAGACGGTGAGCAGTACTTC,CASSTLAGDGEQYF
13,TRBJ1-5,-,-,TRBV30,TGTGCCTGGACAGGGGCCTTCAATCAGCCCCAGCATTTT,CAWTGAFNQPQHF
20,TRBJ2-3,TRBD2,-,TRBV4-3,TGCGCCAGCAGCCAAGTGGCCTTTACTAGCGGGAGTGTTAGCACAGATACGCAGTATTTT,CASSQVAFTSGSVSTDTQYF
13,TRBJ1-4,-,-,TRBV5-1,TGCGCCAGCCGCCCCGAGGATAATGAAAAACTGTTTTTT,CASRPEDNEKLFF
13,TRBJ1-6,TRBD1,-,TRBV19,TGTGCCAGCGGGACAGGGAAAGAGGGTCCCCTCCACTTT,CASGTGKEGPLHF
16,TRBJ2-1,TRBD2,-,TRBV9,TGTGCCAGCAGCGCGAGGGGTAGCGGGAGTTGGAATGAGCAGTTCTTC,CASSARGSGSWNEQFF
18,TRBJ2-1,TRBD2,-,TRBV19,TGTGCCAGTAGCTCCCTTTTGATAGCGGGAGGGCCGTACAATGAGCAGTTCTTC,CASSSLLIAGGPYNEQFF
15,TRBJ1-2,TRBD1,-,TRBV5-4,TGTGCCAGCAGCCCCGGACAGGGGACGAGCTATGGCTACACCTTC,CASSPGQGTSYGYTF
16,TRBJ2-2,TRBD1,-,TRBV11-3,TGTGCCAGCAGCTCATGGACAGGAACGAACACCGGGGAGCTGTTTTTT,CASSSWTGTNTGELFF
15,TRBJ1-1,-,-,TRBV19,TGTGCCAGTAGTATCGGAAGGAGGATTGGACCTGAAGCTTTCTTT,CASSIGRRIGPEAFF
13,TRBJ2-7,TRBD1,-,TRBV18,TGTGCCAGCCAACAGGGGCCAGGGTACGAGCAGTACTTC,CASQQGPGYEQYF
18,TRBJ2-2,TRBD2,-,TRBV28,TGTGCCAGCAGTAGGAGGCCCGGGACTAGCGGGAACACCGGGGAGCTGTTTTTT,CASSRRPGTSGNTGELFF